Each of the 14 T cell receptor beta chains below was sequenced from the same sample in a study of blood T cell repertoires in COVID-19. The assay was immunoSEQ multiplex PCR, and TCRdb's table has in-frame clones only and misses some. The data show around 36,000 clones, about four fifths seen once. Sequenced sample: peripheral blood. The source of these receptors is a man of 80 years or more with active or convalescent COVID-19.

The chain links TRBV5-1 to TRBJ2-5; D gene ambiguous. The V gene's germline CDR1 is SGHRS and CDR2 YFSETQ. Trimming stripped 0 bases from V and 4 bases from J, with 10 bases between. The length of the CDR3 is 14 residues. CDR3 nucleotide sequence: TGCGCCAGCAGCTTGGTAGGAGACGGAGAGACCCAGTACTTC. Encoded protein: CASSLVGDGETQYF.

This clone appeared a single time. The V and J genes are TRBV23-1 and TRBJ2-4, with D uncertain. TRBV23-1 is an open reading frame, and its role is uncertain. This CDR3 region has 15 residues. Between the trimmed V and J ends, which lost 7 bases and 0 bases, there was a span of 13 bases. The CDR3 bases are TGCGCCAGCATCTTATTGGCAGTAGCCAAAAACATTCAGTACTTC. Its translation is CASILLAVAKNIQYF.

The V and J genes are TRBV7-2 and TRBJ2-4, with D possibly matching TRBD2 (6 bases). V lost 4 bases and J lost 0, with 13 bases in between. The CDR3 extends over 16 amino acids. CDR1 SGHTA and CDR2 FQGNSA come from the germline V gene. The CDR3 here is CASSSMGGVAKNIQYF. CDR3 DNA sequence: TGTGCCAGCAGCTCGATGGGCGGGGTAGCCAAAAACATTCAGTACTTC.

V gene TRBV5-1 combines with J gene TRBJ2-3, with TRBD2 matching 14 bases. This CDR3 is built from 18 residues. Germline CDR1 is SGHRS and CDR2 is YFSETQ. V shed 1 base and J 4 bases; nucleotides not matched to a gene: 8. The CDR3 loop is CASSLRTSGRRGADTQYF. CDR3 in DNA: TGCGCCAGCAGCTTGCGGACTAGCGGGAGGAGAGGGGCAGATACGCAGTATTTT. The whole variable domain, remainder taken from reference TRBV5-1 and TRBJ2-3, is KAGVTQTPRYLIKTRGQQVTLSCSPISGHRSVSWYQQTPGQGLQFLFEYFSETQRNKGNFPGRFSGRQFSNSRSEMNVSTLELGDSALYLCASSLRTSGRRGADTQYFGPGTRLTVL.

The rearrangement links TRBV5-1 to TRBJ2-7; 12 bases match TRBD2. The CDR3 has 15 residues. CDR1 and CDR2 (germline): SGHRS, YFSETQ. Unmatched junction bases numbered 2, after V lost 4 bases and J lost 0 bases. CDR3 protein: CASSLAGGLSYEQYF. CDR3 DNA sequence: TGCGCCAGCAGCCTAGCGGGAGGGCTCTCCTACGAGCAGTACTTC. Full variable domain (outside the CDR3, taken from reference TRBV5-1 and TRBJ2-7): KAGVTQTPRYLIKTRGQQVTLSCSPISGHRSVSWYQQTPGQGLQFLFEYFSETQRNKGNFPGRFSGRQFSNSRSEMNVSTLELGDSALYLCASSLAGGLSYEQYFGPGTRLTVT.

V is TRBV24-1 and J is TRBJ2-1, with D possibly being TRBD2 (5 bases). Trimming took off 2 bases at V and 0 bases at J, with 16 bases between the two ends. From germline, CDR1 is KGHDR and CDR2 SFDVKD. The CDR3 is 18 amino acids. CDR3 amino acids: CATSDSRTGSSSYNEQFF. The DNA of the CDR3 is TGTGCCACCAGTGATTCTCGGACTGGGTCGAGCTCCTACAATGAGCAGTTCTTC.

This chain links TRBV28 with TRBJ2-7, with 7 bases that match TRBD2. The CDR3 length is 13 residues. Germline V gene sequence: CDR1 MDHEN, CDR2 SYDVKM. V shed 4 bases, J shed 1 base, and the junction held 1 base outside the gene matches. The CDR3 bases are TGTGCCAGCAGTTGGACTAGTTCCTACGAGCAGTACTTC. Its protein is CASSWTSSYEQYF. Full variable domain (remainder filled in from reference TRBV28 and TRBJ2-7): DVKVTQSSRYLVKRTGEKVFLECVQDMDHENMFWYRQDPGLGLRLIYFSYDVKMKEKGDIPEGYSVSREKKERFSLILESASTNQTSMYLCASSWTSSYEQYFGPGTRLTVT.

In DNA, the CDR3 is TGCGCCAGCAGCGGCCAGGGTCCCGCCACCTACAATGAGCAGTTCTTC. Encoded protein: CASSGQGPATYNEQFF. The chain carries TRBV4-1 and TRBJ2-1; D is perhaps TRBD1 (5 bases). V gave up 5 bases and J gave up 2 bases, with 16 bases separating them. CDR3 length: 16 residues. Germline loops: CDR1 MGHRA, CDR2 YSYEKL.

This chain connects TRBV2 to TRBJ1-1; TRBD1 agrees at 7 bases. The trim removed 6 bases at V and 7 bases at J, leaving 5 bases unmatched. This CDR3 comprises 12 residues. Germline-derived CDR1 and CDR2 are SNHLY and FYNNEI. The CDR3, as DNA: TGTGCCAGCAGAGGGACAGAGGTTGAAGCTTTCTTT. As protein: CASRGTEVEAFF.

The chain employs TRBV6-5 and TRBJ2-3; maybe TRBD2 (5 bases). CDR3 length: 12 residues. Trimming shortened V by 6 bases and J by 5 bases, and 9 bases separated the two germline ends. Germline V gene sequence: CDR1 MNHEY, CDR2 SVGAGI. Here the CDR3 reads CASSGGRDTQYF. Here the CDR3 DNA reads TGTGCCAGCAGCGGAGGTCGAGATACGCAGTATTTT.

Note on this clone: At one boundary the junction diverges from the germline segment, which might be a read error. V and J are TRBV7-7 and TRBJ2-3; D may be TRBD2 (5 bases). Germline loops: CDR1 SSHAT, CDR2 FNYEAQ (reference sequence). The CDR3 totals 15 residues. This CDR3 is CASSSDSGSPDTQYF. CDR3 in DNA: TGTGCTAGCAGCTCGGATTCGGGGAGTCCAGATACGCAGTATTTT.

This rearrangement joins TRBV15 to TRBJ1-3; perhaps TRBD1 as D (6 bases). This CDR3 spans 15 amino acids. Germline V gives CDR1 LNHNV, CDR2 YYDKDF (reference sequence). V shed 0 bases and J shed 4 bases, with 10 bases lying between them. The CDR3 DNA reads TGTGCCACCAGCAGAGATCAGGGGAGCGGAAACACCATATATTTT. It translates to CATSRDQGSGNTIYF.

This chain links TRBV20-1 with TRBJ1-1; D is uncertain. Trimming pared 3 bases from V and 7 bases from J, leaving 12 bases between. This CDR3 has 12 amino acids. Germline V lookup: CDR1 DFQATT, CDR2 SNEGSKA (reference sequence). CDR3 residues: CSASDGVGEAFF. CDR3 nucleotides: TGCAGTGCTAGTGACGGGGTGGGTGAAGCTTTCTTT.

This clone is large (0.1 to 1%) within its sample. The rearrangement uses TRBV24-1 and TRBJ2-1; 9 bases agree with TRBD2. The germline V gene has CDR1 KGHDR and CDR2 SFDVKD. Germline trimming cut 6 bases from V and 6 bases from J; bases unmatched to any gene: 5. The CDR3 extends over 14 amino acids. CDR3 DNA sequence: TGTGCCACCAGTTTAGCGGGAGCGGGCAATGAGCAGTTCTTC. This translates into CATSLAGAGNEQFF.